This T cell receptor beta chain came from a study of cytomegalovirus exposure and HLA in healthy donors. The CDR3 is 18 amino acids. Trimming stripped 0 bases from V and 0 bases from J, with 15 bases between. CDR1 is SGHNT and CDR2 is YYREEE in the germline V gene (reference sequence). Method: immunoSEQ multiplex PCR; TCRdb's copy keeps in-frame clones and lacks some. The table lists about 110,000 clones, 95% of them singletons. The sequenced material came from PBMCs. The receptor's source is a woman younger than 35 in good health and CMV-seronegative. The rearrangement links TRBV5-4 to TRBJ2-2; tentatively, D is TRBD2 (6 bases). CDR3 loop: CASSLENNGGANTGELFF. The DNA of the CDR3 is TGTGCCAGCAGCTTGGAGAATAACGGGGGTGCGAACACCGGGGAGCTGTTTTTT.